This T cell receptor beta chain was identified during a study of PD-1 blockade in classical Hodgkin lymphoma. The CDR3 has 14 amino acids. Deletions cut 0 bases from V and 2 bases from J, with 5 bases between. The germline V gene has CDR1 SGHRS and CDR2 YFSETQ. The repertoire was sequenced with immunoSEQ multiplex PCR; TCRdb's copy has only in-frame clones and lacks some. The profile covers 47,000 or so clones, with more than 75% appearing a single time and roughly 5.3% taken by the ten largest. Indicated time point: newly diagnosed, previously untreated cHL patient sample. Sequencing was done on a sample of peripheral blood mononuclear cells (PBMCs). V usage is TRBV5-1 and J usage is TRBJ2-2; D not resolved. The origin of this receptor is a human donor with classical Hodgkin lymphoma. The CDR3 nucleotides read TGCGCCAGCAGCTTGGGTTTCAACACCGGGGAGCTGTTTTTT. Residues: CASSLGFNTGELFF. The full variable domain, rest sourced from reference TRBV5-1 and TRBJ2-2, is KAGVTQTPRYLIKTRGQQVTLSCSPISGHRSVSWYQQTPGQGLQFLFEYFSETQRNKGNFPGRFSGRQFSNSRSEMNVSTLELGDSALYLCASSLGFNTGELFFGEGSRLTVL.